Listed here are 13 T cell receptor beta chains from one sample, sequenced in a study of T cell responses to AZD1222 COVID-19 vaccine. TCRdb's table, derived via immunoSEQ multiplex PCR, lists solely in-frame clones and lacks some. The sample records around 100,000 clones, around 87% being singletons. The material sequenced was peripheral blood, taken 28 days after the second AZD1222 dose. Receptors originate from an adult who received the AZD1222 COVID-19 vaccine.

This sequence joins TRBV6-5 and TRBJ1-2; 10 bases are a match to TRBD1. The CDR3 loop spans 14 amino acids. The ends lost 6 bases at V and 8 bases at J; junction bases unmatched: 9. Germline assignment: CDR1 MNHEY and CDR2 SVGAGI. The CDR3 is CASSPSDRGLGYTF. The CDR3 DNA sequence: TGTGCCAGCAGCCCCTCGGACAGGGGGTTAGGCTACACCTTC.

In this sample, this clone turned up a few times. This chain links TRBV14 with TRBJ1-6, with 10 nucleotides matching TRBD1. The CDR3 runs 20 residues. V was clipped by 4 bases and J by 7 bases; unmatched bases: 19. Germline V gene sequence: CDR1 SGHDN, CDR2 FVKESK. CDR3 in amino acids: CASSRRTRRDRGDENSPLHF. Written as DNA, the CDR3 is TGTGCCAGCAGCCGAAGAACCCGCCGGGACAGGGGAGATGAAAATTCACCCCTCCACTTT.

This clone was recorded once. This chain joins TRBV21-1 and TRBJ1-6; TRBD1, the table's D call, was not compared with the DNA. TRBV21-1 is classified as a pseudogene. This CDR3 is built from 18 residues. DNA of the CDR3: TGTGCCAGCAGCAAAGACAACAGGGGTAGCGTTTATAATTCACCCCTCCACTTT. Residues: CASSKDNRGSVYNSPLHF.

CDR3 DNA sequence: TGTGCCAGCAGCCAAATGAACAGGGTGAATGAGCAGTTCTTC. This gives the protein CASSQMNRVNEQFF. V gene TRBV14 combines with J gene TRBJ2-1; D is perhaps TRBD1 (6 bases). CDR1 SGHDN and CDR2 FVKESK come from the germline V gene. V gave up 2 bases and J gave up 7 bases, with 12 bases separating them. This CDR3 is built from 14 residues.

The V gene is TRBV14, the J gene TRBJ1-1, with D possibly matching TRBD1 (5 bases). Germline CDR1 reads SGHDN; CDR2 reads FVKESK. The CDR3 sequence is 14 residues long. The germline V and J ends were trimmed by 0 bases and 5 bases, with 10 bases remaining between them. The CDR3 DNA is TGTGCCAGCAGCCAAGATCCGTGGGGGACTGAAGCTTTCTTT. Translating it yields CASSQDPWGTEAFF.

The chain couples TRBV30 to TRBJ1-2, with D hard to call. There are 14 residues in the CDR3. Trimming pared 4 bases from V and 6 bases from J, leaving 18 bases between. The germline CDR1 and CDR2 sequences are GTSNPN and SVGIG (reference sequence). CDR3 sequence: CAWNSEGRGNGYTF. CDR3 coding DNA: TGTGCCTGGAACTCTGAAGGGCGCGGGAATGGCTACACCTTC.

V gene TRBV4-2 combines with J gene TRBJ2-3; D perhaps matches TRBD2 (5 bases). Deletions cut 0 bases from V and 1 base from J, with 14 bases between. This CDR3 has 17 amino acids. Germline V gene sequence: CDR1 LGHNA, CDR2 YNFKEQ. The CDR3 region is CASSQDPRGPGTDTQYF. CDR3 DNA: TGTGCCAGCAGCCAAGATCCGAGAGGGCCAGGCACAGATACGCAGTATTTT.

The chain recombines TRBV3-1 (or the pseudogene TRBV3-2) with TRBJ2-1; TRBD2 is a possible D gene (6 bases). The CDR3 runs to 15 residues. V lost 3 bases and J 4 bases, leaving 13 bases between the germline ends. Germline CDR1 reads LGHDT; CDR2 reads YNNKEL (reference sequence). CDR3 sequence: CASSQVSGVYNEQFF. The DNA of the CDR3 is TGTGCCAGCAGCCAGGTCTCGGGAGTTTACAATGAGCAGTTCTTC.

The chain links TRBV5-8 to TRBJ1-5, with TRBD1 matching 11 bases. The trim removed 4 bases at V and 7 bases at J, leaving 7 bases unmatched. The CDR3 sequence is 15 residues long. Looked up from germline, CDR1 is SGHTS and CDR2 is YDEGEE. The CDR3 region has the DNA TGTGCCAGCAGCCACGGACAGGGGGCAAGGCAGCCCCAGCATTTT. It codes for CASSHGQGARQPQHF.

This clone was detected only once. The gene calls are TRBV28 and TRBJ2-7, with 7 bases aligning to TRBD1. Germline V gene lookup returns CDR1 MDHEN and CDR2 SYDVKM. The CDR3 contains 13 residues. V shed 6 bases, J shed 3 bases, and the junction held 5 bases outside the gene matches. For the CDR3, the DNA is TGTGCCAGCAGAACAGGGGCGTTCTACGAGCAGTACTTC. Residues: CASRTGAFYEQYF.

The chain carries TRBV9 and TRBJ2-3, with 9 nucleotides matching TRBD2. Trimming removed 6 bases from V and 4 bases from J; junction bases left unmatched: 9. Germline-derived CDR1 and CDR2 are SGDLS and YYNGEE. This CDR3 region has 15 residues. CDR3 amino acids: CASTIQAGGADTQYF. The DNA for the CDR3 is TGTGCCAGCACAATCCAAGCGGGAGGCGCAGATACGCAGTATTTT. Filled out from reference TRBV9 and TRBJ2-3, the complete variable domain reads DSGVTQTPKHLITATGQRVTLRCSPRSGDLSVYWYQQSLDQGLQFLIQYYNGEERAKGNILERFSAQQFPDLHSELNLSSLELGDSALYFCASTIQAGGADTQYFGPGTRLTVL.

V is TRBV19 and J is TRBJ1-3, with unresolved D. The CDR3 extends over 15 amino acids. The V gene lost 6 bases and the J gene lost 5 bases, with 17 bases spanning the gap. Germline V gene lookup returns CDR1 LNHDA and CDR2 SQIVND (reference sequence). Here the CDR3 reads CASSEDAQPRNTIYF. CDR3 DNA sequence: TGTGCCAGTAGCGAGGATGCTCAGCCCAGAAACACCATATATTTT.

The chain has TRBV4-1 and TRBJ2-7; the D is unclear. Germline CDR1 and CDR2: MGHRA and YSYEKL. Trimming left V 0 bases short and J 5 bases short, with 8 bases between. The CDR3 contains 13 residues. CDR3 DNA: TGCGCCAGCAGCCAAGATCTAAGGGACGAGCAGTACTTC. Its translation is CASSQDLRDEQYF.